One and the same sample provided the 5 T cell receptor beta chains below, sequenced in a study of shared clonotypes between healthy human individuals (TCRdb year 2020). The library was built by means of the immunoSEQ multiplex PCR assay. The source is immuneACCESS, and TCRdb retained only in-frame sequences with V and J called. Part of the clones is not carried over; for the studies checked, unresolved V genes explain less than half of this, and the remainder is unexplained. The sample has approximately 2.5 million clones on record, 80% to 95% of them singletons. The ten top clones hold more than 0.35% of the sample. The specimen sequenced was naive CD4+ T cells from PBMCs. What this sample's cell subset or site label stands for: CD45RA+ positively selected. The source is a man younger than 35 in good health. Some clones in this sample may be carry-over from other donors' samples.

The rearrangement links TRBV25-1 to TRBJ2-3, with TRBD2 matching over 11 bases. Germline-derived CDR1 and CDR2 are MGHDK and SYGVNS. CDR3 length: 15 residues. The trim removed 6 bases at V and 2 bases at J, leaving 4 bases unmatched. The CDR3 sequence is CASRGTSGYTDTQYF. CDR3 in DNA: TGTGCCAGCAGGGGGACTAGCGGCTACACAGATACGCAGTATTTT.

This chain joins TRBV4-1 and TRBJ2-7, with unresolved D. Trimming cost V 2 bases and J 2 bases, with 10 bases left between them. Per germline, CDR1 MGHRA and CDR2 YSYEKL. The CDR3 runs 14 residues. In DNA form, the CDR3 reads TGCGCCAGCAGCCAACGTTCCTCCGCCTACGAGCAGTACTTC. Translation gives CASSQRSSAYEQYF.

V usage is TRBV6-1 and J usage is TRBJ2-1, with D perhaps assigned TRBD1 or TRBD2 (6 bases each). The CDR3 is made up of 18 amino acids. The V end lost 0 bases, the J end lost 0 bases, and 15 bases lay between the germline ends. The germline V gene encodes CDR1 MNHNS and CDR2 SASEGT. CDR3 sequence (DNA): TGTGCCAGCAGTGAAGCGATCGGGGGCTTAATCTCCTACAATGAGCAGTTCTTC. Translated: CASSEAIGGLISYNEQFF.

On this clone: The sample contains more than one DNA sequence encoding this CDR3. The CDR3: CASSLLAGNTEAFF. The CDR3 DNA reads as TGCGCCAGCAGCTTGCTGGCCGGGAACACTGAAGCTTTCTTT. The chain is built from TRBV5-1 and TRBJ1-1; D is ambiguous. The CDR3 is 14 amino acids. V was cut by 1 base and J by 1 base, with 8 bases left in between. Germline-derived CDR1 and CDR2 are SGHRS and YFSETQ.

The chain joins TRBV27 to TRBJ2-3; TRBD1 matches 8 bases. Germline V gives CDR1 MNHEY, CDR2 SMNVEV (reference sequence). Germline trimming cut 3 bases from V and 0 bases from J; bases unmatched to any gene: 8. This CDR3 contains 17 residues. CDR3 amino acids: CASSFRTGWASTDTQYF. Here the CDR3 DNA reads TGTGCCAGCAGTTTCAGGACAGGGTGGGCTAGCACAGATACGCAGTATTTT.